The clone carrying this T cell receptor beta chain occurred once. No antigen is known for it. This could be a read error, since a much larger clone is one nucleotide away. The data stem from a study of T cells in Graves' hyperthyroidism and ophthalmopathy. Whole-study findings and limits: Before onset, ophthalmopathy was predicted by the model a median 6.5 months earlier.

TCR beta CDR3 regions were amplified from RNA transcripts. A set of HTBI primers served as the primers for a first-round RT-PCR of the TCR CDR3. One entry per CDR3 protein, called by TCRdb with MiXCR from the multiplex PCR reads. The top ten hold under 20% of the sample, which has 550,000 to 700,000 distinct CDR3 sequences, 40% to 55% seen once. The germline CDR1 and CDR2 sequences are ENHRY and SYGVKD. The trim removed 4 bases at V and 0 bases at J, leaving 0 bases unmatched. The CDR3 sequence is 15 residues long. The sequencing sample was made of peripheral blood or thyroid tissue (not recorded which). The chain joins TRBV10-3 to TRBJ2-7; the match to TRBD2 covers 13 bases. The TCR comes from an adult woman with Graves' disease, either hyperthyroidism or ophthalmopathy (not recorded which). The CDR3 here is CAISGTSGSSYEQYF. Written as DNA, the CDR3 is TGTGCCATCAGTGGGACTAGCGGGAGCTCCTACGAGCAGTACTTC.